One and the same sample provided the 2 T cell receptor beta chains below, sequenced in a study of cytomegalovirus exposure and HLA in healthy donors. PCR employed 60 Vbeta and 13 Jbeta primers. TCRdb's table, derived via immunoSEQ multiplex PCR, lists solely in-frame clones and lacks some. The data show fewer than 250,000 clones, over 80% seen once. Sequences were obtained from PBMCs. The receptors come from a man in his thirties or forties in good health and CMV-seronegative.

Details on this clone: Its ends do not fully match the called genes, so a read error is possible. This sample includes further DNA sequences coding for the same CDR3. This rearrangement joins TRBV10-3 to TRBJ1-2; D is undetermined. This CDR3 contains 14 residues. From germline, CDR1 is ENHRY and CDR2 SYGVKD. CDR3 protein: CAISESTANYGYTF. The CDR3 coding sequence is TGCGCCATCAGTGAGTCAACGGCTAACTATGGCTACACCTTC.

The DNA of the CDR3 is TGTGCCAGCTCGCGGGGACAGTTAAATGAAAAACTGTTTTTT. Its protein product is CASSRGQLNEKLFF. V and J are TRBV18 and TRBJ1-4, with TRBD1 matching over 7 bases. Germline-derived CDR1 and CDR2 are KGHSH and LQKENI. The junction had 6 bases not matched to a gene; V was cut back by 6 bases and J by 5 bases. The CDR3 length is 14 residues.